A selection of T cell receptor beta chains follows, all from one sample in a study of shared clonotypes between healthy human individuals. Sequencing used immunoSEQ multiplex PCR; TCRdb keeps in-frame clones, though not all of them. The repertoire holds 2,500,000 or so clones, with around 92% as singletons. The sequencing sample was made of naive CD4+ T cells from PBMCs. Receptors originate from a man younger than 35 in good health. Some clones in this sample may be carry-over from other donors' samples. CDR3s include the opening cysteine and the closing phenylalanine or tryptophan. A D gene is named only where the DNA matches it firmly. A row's size may be missing; if present it is once, few, many or a size class.

d_call	clone_size	v_call	j_call	cdr3_aa	cdr3_nt
NA	NA	TRBV4-1	TRBJ2-5	CASSQADGGRQETQYF	TGCGCCAGCAGCCAAGCCGACGGGGGTCGGCAAGAGACCCAGTACTTC
TRBD2	NA	TRBV28	TRBJ2-3	CASRHYRTSGSITDTQYF	TGTGCCAGCAGGCACTACAGGACGAGCGGGAGCATCACAGATACGCAGTATTTT
NA	NA	TRBV7-3	TRBJ2-7	CASSLLGNGYEQYF	TGTGCCAGCAGCTTACTCGGGAATGGGTACGAGCAGTACTTC
NA	NA	TRBV11-3	TRBJ2-7	CASSAYGRVEQYF	TGTGCCAGCAGCGCCTACGGGCGAGTCGAGCAGTACTTC
TRBD2	once	TRBV27	TRBJ2-1	CASSPRLGTSGSRSYNEQFF	TGTGCCAGCAGTCCCCGATTGGGGACTAGCGGGAGTCGATCCTACAATGAGCAGTTCTTC
NA	NA	TRBV7-9	TRBJ2-7	CASSPIPGTQYEQYF	TGTGCCAGCAGCCCAATTCCCGGGACACAATACGAGCAGTACTTC
NA	once	TRBV7-2	TRBJ1-3	CASSFNGAGVGNTIYF	TGTGCCAGCAGCTTTAACGGGGCAGGGGTAGGAAACACCATATATTTT
NA	NA	TRBV14	TRBJ2-3	CASSILPGGLTDTQYF	TGTGCCAGCAGCATACTCCCTGGAGGGCTCACAGATACGCAGTATTTT
TRBD2	NA	TRBV29-1	TRBJ2-1	CSVPRTSGSSDNEQFF	TGCAGCGTTCCAAGGACTAGCGGGAGTTCCGACAATGAGCAGTTCTTC
TRBD2	NA	TRBV4-2	TRBJ2-2	CASSQVGLAGGVGTGELFF	TGTGCCAGCAGCCAAGTTGGCCTAGCGGGAGGGGTGGGCACCGGGGAGCTGTTTTTT